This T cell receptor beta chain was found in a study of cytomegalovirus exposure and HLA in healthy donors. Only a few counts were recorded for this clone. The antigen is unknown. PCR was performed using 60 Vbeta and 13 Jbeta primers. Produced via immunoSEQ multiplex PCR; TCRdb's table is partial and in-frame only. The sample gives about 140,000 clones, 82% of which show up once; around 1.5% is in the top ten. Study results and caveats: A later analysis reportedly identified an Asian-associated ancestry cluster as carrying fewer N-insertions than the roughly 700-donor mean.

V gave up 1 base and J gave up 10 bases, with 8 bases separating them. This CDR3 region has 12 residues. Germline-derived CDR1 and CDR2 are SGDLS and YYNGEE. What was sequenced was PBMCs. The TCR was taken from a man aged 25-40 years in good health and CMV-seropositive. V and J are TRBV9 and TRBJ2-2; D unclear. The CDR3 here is CASSVFGVELFF. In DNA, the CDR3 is TGTGCCAGCAGCGTATTTGGAGTGGAGCTGTTTTTT. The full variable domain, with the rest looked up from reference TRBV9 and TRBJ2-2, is DSGVTQTPKHLITATGQRVTLRCSPRSGDLSVYWYQQSLDQGLQFLIQYYNGEERAKGNILERFSAQQFPDLHSELNLSSLELGDSALYFCASSVFGVELFFGEGSRLTVL.